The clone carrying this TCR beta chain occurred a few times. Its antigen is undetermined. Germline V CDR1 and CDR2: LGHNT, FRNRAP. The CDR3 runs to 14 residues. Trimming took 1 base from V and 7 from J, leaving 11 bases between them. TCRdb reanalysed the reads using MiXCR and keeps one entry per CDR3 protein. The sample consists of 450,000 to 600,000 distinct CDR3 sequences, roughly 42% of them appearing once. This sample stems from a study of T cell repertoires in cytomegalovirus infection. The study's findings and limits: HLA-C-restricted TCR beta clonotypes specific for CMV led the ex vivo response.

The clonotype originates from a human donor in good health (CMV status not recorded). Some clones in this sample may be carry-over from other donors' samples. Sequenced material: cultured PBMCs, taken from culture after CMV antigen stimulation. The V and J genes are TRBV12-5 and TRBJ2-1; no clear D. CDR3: CASGLASYANEQFF. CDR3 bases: TGTGCTAGTGGTTTGGCCTCATATGCGAATGAGCAGTTCTTC.